This TCR beta chain was identified during a study of blood T cells in healthy people across ages. Germline lookup yields CDR1 SGHTA and CDR2 FQGTGA. The CDR3 has 14 amino acids. V lost 6 bases and J lost 12, with 23 bases in between. Alongside a J-beta primer mix, a sample-barcoded 5' primer served in a second PCR lasting 7 to 11 cycles. TCRdb passed the 5' RACE reads through MiXCR, listing each CDR3 protein once. The data show some 1,800,000 distinct CDR3 sequences, roughly 43% seen once. This clonotype was detected only a few times. The chain has TRBV7-3 and TRBJ1-2; D is unresolved. The specimen sequenced was blood. This TCR came from a human donor in good health. The CDR3 protein is CASRPEPTFYGHTF. DNA of the CDR3: TGTGCCAGCAGACCCGAACCGACCTTTTACGGCCACACCTTC. The variable domain in full, completed from reference TRBV7-3 and TRBJ1-2, reads GAGVSQTPSNKVTEKGKYVELRCDPISGHTALYWYRQSLGQGPEFLIYFQGTGAADDSGLPNDRFFAVRPEGSVSTLKIQRTERGDSAVYLCASRPEPTFYGHTFGSGTRLTVV.